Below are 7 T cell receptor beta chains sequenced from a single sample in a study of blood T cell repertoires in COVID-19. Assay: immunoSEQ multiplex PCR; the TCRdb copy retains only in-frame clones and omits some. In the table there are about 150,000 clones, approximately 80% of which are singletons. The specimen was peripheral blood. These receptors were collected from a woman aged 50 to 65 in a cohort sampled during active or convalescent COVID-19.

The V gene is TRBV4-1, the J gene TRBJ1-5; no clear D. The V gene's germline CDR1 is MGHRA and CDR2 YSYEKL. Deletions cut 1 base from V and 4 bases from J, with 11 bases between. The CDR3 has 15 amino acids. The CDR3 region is CASSQGSSGNQPQHF. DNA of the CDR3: TGCGCCAGCAGCCAAGGGTCCAGTGGTAATCAGCCCCAGCATTTT.

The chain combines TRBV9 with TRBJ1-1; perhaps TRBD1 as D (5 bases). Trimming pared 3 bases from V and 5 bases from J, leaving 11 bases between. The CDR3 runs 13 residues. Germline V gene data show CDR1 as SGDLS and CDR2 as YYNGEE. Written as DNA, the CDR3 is TGTGCCAGCAGCGAATTGGGGGGGACTGAAGCTTTCTTT. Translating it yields CASSELGGTEAFF.

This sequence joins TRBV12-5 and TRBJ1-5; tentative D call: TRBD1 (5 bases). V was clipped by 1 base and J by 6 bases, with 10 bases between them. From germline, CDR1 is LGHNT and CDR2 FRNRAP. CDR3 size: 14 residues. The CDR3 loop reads CASGLEQGGQPQHF. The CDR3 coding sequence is TGTGCTAGTGGTTTGGAGCAGGGTGGTCAGCCCCAGCATTTT.

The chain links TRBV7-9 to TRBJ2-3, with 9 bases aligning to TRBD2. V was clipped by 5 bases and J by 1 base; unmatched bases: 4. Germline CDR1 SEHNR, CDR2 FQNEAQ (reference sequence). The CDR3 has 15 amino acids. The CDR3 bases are TGTGCCAGCAGCGCGATAGCGGGGGGCACAGATACGCAGTATTTT. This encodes CASSAIAGGTDTQYF.

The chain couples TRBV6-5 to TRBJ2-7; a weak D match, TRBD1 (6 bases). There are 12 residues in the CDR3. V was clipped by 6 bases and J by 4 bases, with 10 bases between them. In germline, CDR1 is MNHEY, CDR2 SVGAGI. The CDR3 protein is CASSSQGYEQYF. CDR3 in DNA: TGTGCCAGCAGCTCACAGGGATACGAGCAGTACTTC.

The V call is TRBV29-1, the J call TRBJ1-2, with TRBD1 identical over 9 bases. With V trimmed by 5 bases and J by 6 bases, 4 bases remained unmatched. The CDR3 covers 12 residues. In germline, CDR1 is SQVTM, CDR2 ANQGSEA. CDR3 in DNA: TGCAGCGTTTCCGGACAGGGGCATGGCTACACCTTC. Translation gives CSVSGQGHGYTF. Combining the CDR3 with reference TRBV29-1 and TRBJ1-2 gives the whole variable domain SAVISQKPSRDICQRGTSLTIQCQVDSQVTMMFWYRQQPGQSLTLIATANQGSEATYESGFVIDKFPISRPNLTFSTLTVSNMSPEDSSIYLCSVSGQGHGYTFGSGTRLTVV.

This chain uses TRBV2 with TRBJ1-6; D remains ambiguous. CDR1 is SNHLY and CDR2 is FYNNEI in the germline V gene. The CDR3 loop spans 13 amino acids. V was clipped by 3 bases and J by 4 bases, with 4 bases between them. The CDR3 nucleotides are TGTGCCAGCAGTGACGGGTATAATTCACCCCTCCACTTT. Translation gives CASSDGYNSPLHF.